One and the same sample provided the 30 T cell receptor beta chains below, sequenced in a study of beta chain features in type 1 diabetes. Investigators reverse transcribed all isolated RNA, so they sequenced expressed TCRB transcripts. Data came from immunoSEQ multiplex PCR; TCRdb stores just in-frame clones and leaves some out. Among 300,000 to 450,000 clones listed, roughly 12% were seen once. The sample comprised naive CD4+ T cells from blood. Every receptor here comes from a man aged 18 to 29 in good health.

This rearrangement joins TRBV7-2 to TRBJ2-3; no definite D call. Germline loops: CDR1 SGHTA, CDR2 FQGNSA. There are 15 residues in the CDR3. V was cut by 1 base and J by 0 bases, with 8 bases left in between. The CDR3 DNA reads TGTGCCAGCAGCTTAGTAGTCCATAGCACAGATACGCAGTATTTT. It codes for CASSLVVHSTDTQYF.

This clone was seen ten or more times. DNA of the CDR3: TGCAGCGTTCAATTCACAGGGGAAGAGACCCAGTACTTC. Its translation: CSVQFTGEETQYF. V gene TRBV29-1 combines with J gene TRBJ2-5; 7 nucleotides line up with TRBD1. CDR1 and CDR2 (germline): SQVTM, ANQGSEA. V lost 5 bases and J lost 3; bases outside the gene matches: 6. This CDR3 contains 13 residues.

CDR3: CASISGGAGTDTQYF. In nucleotides, the CDR3 is TGTGCCAGCATCTCAGGGGGAGCGGGCACAGATACGCAGTATTTT. V is TRBV28 and J is TRBJ2-3, with TRBD1 matching over 7 bases. CDR1 is MDHEN, CDR2 SYDVKM, per germline. There are 15 residues in the CDR3. V was pared by 7 bases and J by 1 base, with 8 bases of the junction left unmatched.

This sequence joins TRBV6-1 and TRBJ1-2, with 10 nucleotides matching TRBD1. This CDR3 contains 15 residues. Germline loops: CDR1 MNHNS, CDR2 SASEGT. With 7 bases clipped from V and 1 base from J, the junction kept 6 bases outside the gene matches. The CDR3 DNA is TGTGCCAGCACTAGGACAGGGGGTGGTAACTATGGCTACACCTTC. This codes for CASTRTGGGNYGYTF.

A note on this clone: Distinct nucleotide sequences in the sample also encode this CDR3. In DNA form, the CDR3 reads TGCGCCAGCAGCGGGAGACTAGCGGGAGTCTCGAATGAGCAGTTCTTC. Translated: CASSGRLAGVSNEQFF. This rearrangement joins TRBV5-1 to TRBJ2-1; 12 bases agree with TRBD2. V shed 4 bases, J shed 7 bases, and the junction held 9 bases outside the gene matches. The CDR3 loop spans 16 amino acids. Germline-derived CDR1 and CDR2 are SGHRS and YFSETQ.

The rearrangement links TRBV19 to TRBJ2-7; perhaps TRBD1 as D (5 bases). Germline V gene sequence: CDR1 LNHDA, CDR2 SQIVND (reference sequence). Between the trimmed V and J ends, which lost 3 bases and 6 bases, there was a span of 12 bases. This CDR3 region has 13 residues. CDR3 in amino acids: CASSMFQGFEQYF. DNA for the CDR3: TGTGCCAGTAGTATGTTCCAGGGTTTCGAGCAGTACTTC.

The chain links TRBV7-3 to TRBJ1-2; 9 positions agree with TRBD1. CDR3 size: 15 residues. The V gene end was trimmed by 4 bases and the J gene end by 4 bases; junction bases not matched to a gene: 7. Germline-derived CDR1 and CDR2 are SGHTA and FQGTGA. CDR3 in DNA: TGTGCCAGCAGCTCTACAGGGGGCGCAGGCTATGGCTACACCTTC. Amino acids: CASSSTGGAGYGYTF.

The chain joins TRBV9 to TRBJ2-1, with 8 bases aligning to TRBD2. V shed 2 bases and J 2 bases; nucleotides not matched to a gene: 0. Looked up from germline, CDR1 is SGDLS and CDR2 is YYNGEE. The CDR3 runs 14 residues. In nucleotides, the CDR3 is TGTGCCAGCAGCGTGCGGGGGGCCTACAATGAGCAGTTCTTC. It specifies CASSVRGAYNEQFF. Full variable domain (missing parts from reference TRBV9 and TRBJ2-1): DSGVTQTPKHLITATGQRVTLRCSPRSGDLSVYWYQQSLDQGLQFLIQYYNGEERAKGNILERFSAQQFPDLHSELNLSSLELGDSALYFCASSVRGAYNEQFFGPGTRLTVL.

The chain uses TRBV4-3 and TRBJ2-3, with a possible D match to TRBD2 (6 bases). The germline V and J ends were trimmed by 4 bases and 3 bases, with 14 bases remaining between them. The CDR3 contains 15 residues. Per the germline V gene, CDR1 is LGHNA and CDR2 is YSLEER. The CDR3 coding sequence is TGCGCCAGCAGCCGGCAGCGGGTTGAGACAGATACGCAGTATTTT. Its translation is CASSRQRVETDTQYF.

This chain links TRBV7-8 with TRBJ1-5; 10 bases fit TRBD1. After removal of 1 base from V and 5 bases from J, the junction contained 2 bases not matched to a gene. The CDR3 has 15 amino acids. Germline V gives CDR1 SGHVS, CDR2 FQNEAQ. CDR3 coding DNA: TGTGCCAGCAGCTTAGGACAGGGGGCCTATCAGCCCCAGCATTTT. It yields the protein CASSLGQGAYQPQHF.

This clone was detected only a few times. The CDR3 here is CASSLTGGSGNTIYF. For the CDR3, the DNA is TGTGCCAGCAGCTTGACAGGGGGCTCTGGAAACACCATATATTTT. The chain employs TRBV7-3 and TRBJ1-3; 9 bases agree with TRBD1. This CDR3 has 15 amino acids. V gave up 3 bases and J gave up 0 bases; unmatched junction bases: 0. CDR1 and CDR2 (germline): SGHTA, FQGTGA.

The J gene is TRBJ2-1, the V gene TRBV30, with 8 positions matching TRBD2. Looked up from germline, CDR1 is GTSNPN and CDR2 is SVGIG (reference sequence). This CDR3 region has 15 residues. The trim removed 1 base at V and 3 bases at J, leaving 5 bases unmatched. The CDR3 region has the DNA TGTGCCTGGAGTGCTCAGCGGGGGTTCTACAATGAGCAGTTCTTC. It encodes CAWSAQRGFYNEQFF.

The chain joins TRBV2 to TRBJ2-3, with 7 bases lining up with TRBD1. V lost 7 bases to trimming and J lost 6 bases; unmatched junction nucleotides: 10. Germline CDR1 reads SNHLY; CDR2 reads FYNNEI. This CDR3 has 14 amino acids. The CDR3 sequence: CASTRQGEGDTQYF. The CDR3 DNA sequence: TGTGCCAGCACCAGACAGGGCGAGGGGGATACGCAGTATTTT.

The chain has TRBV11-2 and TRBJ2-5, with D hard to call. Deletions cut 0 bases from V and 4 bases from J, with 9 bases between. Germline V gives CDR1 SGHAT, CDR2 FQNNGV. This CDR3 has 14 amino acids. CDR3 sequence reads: CASSLERVRETQYF. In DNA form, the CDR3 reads TGTGCCAGCAGCTTAGAACGGGTGAGAGAGACCCAGTACTTC. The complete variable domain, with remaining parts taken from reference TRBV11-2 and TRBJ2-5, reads EAGVAQSPRYKIIEKRQSVAFWCNPISGHATLYWYQQILGQGPKLLIQFQNNGVVDDSQLPKDRFSAERLKGVDSTLKIQPAKLEDSAVYLCASSLERVRETQYFGPGTRLLVL.

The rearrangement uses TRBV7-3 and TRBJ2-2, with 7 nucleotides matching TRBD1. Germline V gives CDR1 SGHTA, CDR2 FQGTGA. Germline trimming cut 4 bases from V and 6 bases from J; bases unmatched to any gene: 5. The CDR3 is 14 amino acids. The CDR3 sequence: CASSSQTGPGELFF. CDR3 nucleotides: TGTGCCAGCAGCTCCCAGACAGGGCCCGGGGAGCTGTTTTTT.

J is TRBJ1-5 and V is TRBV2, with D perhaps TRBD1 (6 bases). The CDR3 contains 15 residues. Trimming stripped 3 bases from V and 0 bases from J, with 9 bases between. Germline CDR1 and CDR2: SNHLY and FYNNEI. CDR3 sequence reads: CASSEDRSSNQPQHF. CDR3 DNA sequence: TGTGCCAGCAGTGAGGACAGATCTAGCAATCAGCCCCAGCATTTT.

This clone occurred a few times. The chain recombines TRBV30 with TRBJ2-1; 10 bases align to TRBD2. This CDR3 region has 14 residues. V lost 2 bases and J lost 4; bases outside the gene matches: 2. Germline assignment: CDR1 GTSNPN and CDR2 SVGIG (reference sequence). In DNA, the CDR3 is TGTGCCTGGAGTTGGACTAGCGGTTACAATGAGCAGTTCTTC. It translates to CAWSWTSGYNEQFF.

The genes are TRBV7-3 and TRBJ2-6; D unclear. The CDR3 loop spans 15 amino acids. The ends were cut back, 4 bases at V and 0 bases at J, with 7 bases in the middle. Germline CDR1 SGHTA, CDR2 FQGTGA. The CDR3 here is CASSSGFSGANVLTF. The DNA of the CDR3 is TGTGCCAGCAGCTCCGGGTTCTCTGGGGCCAACGTCCTGACTTTC. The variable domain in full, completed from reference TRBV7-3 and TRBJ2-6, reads GAGVSQTPSNKVTEKGKYVELRCDPISGHTALYWYRQSLGQGPEFLIYFQGTGAADDSGLPNDRFFAVRPEGSVSTLKIQRTERGDSAVYLCASSSGFSGANVLTFGAGSRLTVL.

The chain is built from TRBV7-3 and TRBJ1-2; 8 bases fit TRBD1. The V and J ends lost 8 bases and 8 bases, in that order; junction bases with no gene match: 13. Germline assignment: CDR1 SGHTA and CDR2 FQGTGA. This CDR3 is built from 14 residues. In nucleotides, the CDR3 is TGTGCCAGCGCGCCTTCCCCGGGACAGGAGGGCTACACCTTC. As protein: CASAPSPGQEGYTF.

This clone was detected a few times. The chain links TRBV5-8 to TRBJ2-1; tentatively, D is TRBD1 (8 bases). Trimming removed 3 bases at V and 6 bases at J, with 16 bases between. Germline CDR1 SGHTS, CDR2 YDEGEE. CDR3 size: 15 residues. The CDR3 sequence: CASSYYRGGLNEQFF. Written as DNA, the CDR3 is TGTGCCAGCAGCTATTACAGGGGGGGCCTCAATGAGCAGTTCTTC.

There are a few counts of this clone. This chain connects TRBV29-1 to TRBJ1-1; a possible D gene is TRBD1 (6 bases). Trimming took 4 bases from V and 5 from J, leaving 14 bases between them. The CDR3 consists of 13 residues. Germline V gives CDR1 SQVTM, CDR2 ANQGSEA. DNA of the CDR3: TGCAGCGTTGGGAGGGGGGGCTGGACTGAAGCTTTCTTT. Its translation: CSVGRGGWTEAFF.

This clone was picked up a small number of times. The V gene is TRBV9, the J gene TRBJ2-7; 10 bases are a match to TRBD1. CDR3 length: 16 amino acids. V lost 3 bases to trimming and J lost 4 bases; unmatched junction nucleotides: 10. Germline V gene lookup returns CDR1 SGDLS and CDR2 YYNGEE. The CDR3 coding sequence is TGTGCCAGCAGCGATCCGGGACAGGGGATTGATTACGAGCAGTACTTC. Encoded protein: CASSDPGQGIDYEQYF.

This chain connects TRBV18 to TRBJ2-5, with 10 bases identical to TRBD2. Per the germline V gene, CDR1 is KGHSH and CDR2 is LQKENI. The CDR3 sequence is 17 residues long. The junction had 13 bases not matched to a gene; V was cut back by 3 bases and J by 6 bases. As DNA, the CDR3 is TGTGCCAGCTCACCCCCGATGGCTAGCGGGAGTATGCAGACCCAGTACTTC. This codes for CASSPPMASGSMQTQYF.

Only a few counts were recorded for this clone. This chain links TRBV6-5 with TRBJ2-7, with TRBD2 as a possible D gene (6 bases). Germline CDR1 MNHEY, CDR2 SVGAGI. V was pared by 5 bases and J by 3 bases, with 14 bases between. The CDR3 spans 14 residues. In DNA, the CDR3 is TGTGCCAGCAGTGGGGTAACTAGCTTCTACGAGCAGTACTTC. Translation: CASSGVTSFYEQYF.

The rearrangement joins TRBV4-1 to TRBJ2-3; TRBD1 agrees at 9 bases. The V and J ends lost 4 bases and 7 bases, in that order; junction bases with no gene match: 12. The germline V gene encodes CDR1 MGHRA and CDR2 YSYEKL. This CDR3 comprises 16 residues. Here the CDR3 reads CASSLLLGTGPNTQYF. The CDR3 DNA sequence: TGCGCCAGCAGCCTCCTCTTAGGGACAGGGCCAAATACGCAGTATTTT.

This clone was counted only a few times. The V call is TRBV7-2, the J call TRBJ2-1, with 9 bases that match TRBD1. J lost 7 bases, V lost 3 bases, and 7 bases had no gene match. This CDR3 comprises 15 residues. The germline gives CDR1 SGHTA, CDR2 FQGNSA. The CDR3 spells CASSFGQGTRNEQFF. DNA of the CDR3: TGTGCCAGCAGCTTCGGACAGGGGACTCGTAATGAGCAGTTCTTC.

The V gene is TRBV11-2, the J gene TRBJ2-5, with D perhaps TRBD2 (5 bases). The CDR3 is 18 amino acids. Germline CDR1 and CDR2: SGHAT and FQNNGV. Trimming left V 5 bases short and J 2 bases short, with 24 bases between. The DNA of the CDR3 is TGTGCCAGCAGCCCAGATTTCCGCCCGCGGGCCTATCAAGAGACCCAGTACTTC. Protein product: CASSPDFRPRAYQETQYF.

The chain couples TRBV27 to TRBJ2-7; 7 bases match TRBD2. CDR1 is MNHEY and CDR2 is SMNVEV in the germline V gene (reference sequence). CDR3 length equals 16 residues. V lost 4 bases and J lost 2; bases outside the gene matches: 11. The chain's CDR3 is CASSSLSGRFTYEQYF. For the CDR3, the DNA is TGTGCCAGCAGTTCCCTTAGCGGGCGCTTTACCTACGAGCAGTACTTC.

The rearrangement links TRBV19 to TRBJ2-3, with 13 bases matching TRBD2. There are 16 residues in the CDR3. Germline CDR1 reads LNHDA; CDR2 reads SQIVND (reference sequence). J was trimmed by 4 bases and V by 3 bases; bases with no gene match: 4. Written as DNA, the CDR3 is TGTGCCAGTAGTATGGGGACTAGCGGGGTCTCAGATACGCAGTATTTT. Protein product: CASSMGTSGVSDTQYF.

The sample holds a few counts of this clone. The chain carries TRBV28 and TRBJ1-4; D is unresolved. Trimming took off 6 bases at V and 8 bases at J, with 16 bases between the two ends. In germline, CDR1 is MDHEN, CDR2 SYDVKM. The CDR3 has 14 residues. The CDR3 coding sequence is TGTGCCAGCAGCAAGATGGGAGTCGGGGAAAAACTGTTTTTT. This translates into CASSKMGVGEKLFF.